This T cell receptor beta chain was documented in a study of T cell changes during pregnancy in multiple sclerosis. Repertoires were generated with immunoSEQ multiplex PCR, while TCRdb's copy carries only in-frame clones and drops some. The data contain around 52,000 clones, about 86% of them singletons. Trimming stripped 0 bases from V and 0 bases from J, with 7 bases between. In germline, CDR1 is SGDLS, CDR2 YYNGEE. The CDR3 covers 14 residues. Sequenced: peripheral blood from another person, used as feeder cells. This chain joins TRBV9 and TRBJ2-7; D gene ambiguous. This clonotype originated in a human donor whose cells served as feeder cells for cultures in a pregnancy study. The CDR3 spells CASSVAPSSYEQYF. CDR3 DNA sequence: TGTGCCAGCAGCGTAGCGCCGAGCTCCTACGAGCAGTACTTC. Full variable domain (remainder filled in from reference TRBV9 and TRBJ2-7): DSGVTQTPKHLITATGQRVTLRCSPRSGDLSVYWYQQSLDQGLQFLIQYYNGEERAKGNILERFSAQQFPDLHSELNLSSLELGDSALYFCASSVAPSSYEQYFGPGTRLTVT.